This note documents a single TCR beta chain sequence. The data derive from a study of blood T cell repertoires in COVID-19. Clones were sequenced by immunoSEQ multiplex PCR, and TCRdb holds only the in-frame ones, with some missing. The data hold about 210,000 clones, with 80% observed a single time. Participants were aged about 18 to 89 years from some 24 US areas. The CDR3 is 18 residues long. Trimming left V 4 bases short and J 1 base short, with 17 bases between. Germline V gene data show CDR1 as MNHNS and CDR2 as SASEGT. The rearrangement links TRBV6-1 to TRBJ2-6, with a tentative D call TRBD1 (6 bases). The TCR comes from a man younger than 45 with acute COVID-19. Source material: PBMCs or T cells enriched from blood (not recorded which). Here the CDR3 reads CASSVWYRDRSGANVLTF. CDR3 coding DNA: TGTGCCAGCAGTGTCTGGTACAGGGATAGGTCTGGGGCCAACGTCCTGACTTTC.